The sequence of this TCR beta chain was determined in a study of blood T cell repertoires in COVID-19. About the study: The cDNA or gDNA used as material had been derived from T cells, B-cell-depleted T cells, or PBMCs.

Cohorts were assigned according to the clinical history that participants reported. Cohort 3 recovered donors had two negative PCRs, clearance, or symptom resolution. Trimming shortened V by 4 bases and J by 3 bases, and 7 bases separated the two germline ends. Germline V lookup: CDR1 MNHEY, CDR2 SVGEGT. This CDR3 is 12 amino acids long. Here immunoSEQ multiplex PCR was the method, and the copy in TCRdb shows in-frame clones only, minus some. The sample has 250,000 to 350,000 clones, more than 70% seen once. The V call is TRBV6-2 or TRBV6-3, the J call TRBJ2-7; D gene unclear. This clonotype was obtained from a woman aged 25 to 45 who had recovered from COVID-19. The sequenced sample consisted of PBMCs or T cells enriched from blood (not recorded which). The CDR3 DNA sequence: TGTGCCAGCAGTTCCTCCTTCTACGAGCAGTACTTC. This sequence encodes CASSSSFYEQYF.